This T cell receptor (beta chain) is from a study of shared clonotypes between healthy human individuals. Measured with immunoSEQ multiplex PCR; TCRdb has only the in-frame clones, and not every one. The sample includes around 2,000,000 clones, roughly 91% of them seen just once. Naive CD8 cells lacked CD45RO, underwent positive selection for CCR7 and left out terminally differentiated effector memory CD45RA+ cells. Donation came from healthy HIV-negative adults that had no recent acute infections or vaccinations. A few counts support this clone. The TCR comes from a man between 18 and 29 years old in good health. Some clones in this sample may be carry-over from other donors' samples. The sequenced sample was naive CD8+ T cells from PBMCs.

CDR3 nucleotides: TGTGCCAGCGAGAGGGAGTACAATGAGCAGTTCTTC. As protein: CASEREYNEQFF. The chain has TRBV7-9 and TRBJ2-1, with a tentative D call TRBD2 (5 bases). Germline assignment: CDR1 SEHNR and CDR2 FQNEAQ (reference sequence). The CDR3 runs 12 residues. Between the trimmed V and J ends, which lost 8 bases and 4 bases, there was a span of 9 bases.